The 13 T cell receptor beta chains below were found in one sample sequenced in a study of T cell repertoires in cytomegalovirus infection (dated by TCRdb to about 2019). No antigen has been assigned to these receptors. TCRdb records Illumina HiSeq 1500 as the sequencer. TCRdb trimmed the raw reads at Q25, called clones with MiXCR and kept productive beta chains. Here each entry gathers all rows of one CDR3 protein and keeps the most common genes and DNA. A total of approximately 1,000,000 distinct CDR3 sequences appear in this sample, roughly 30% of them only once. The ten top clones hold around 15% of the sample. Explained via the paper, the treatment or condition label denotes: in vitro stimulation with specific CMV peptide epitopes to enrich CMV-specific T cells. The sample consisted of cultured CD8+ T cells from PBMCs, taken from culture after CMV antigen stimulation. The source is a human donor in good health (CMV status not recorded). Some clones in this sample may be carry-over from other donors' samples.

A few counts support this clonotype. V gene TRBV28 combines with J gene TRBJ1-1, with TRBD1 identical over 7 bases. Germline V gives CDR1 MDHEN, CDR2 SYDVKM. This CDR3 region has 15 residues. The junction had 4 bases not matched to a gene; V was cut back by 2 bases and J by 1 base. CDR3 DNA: TGTGCCAGCAGTTTAGAGACAGGGAGGAACACTGAAGCTTTCTTT. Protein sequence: CASSLETGRNTEAFF.

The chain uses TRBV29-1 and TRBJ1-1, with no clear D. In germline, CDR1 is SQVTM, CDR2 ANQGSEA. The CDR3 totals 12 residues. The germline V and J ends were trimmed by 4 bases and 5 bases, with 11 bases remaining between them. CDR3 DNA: TGCAGCGTTGGGGAGGGTAGAACTGAAGCTTTCTTT. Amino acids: CSVGEGRTEAFF.

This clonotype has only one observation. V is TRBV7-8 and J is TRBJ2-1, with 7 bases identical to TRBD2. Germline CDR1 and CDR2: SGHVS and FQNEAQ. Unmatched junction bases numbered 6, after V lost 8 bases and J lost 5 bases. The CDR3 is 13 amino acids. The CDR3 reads CASGLGGDNEQFF. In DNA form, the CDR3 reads TGTGCCAGCGGACTAGGCGGAGACAATGAGCAGTTCTTC.

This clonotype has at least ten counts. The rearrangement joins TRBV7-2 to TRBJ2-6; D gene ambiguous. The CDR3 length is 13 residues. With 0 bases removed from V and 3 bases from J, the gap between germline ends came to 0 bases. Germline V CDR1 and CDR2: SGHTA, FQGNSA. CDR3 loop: CASSLAGANVLTF. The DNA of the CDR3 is TGTGCCAGCAGCTTAGCTGGGGCCAACGTCCTGACTTTC.

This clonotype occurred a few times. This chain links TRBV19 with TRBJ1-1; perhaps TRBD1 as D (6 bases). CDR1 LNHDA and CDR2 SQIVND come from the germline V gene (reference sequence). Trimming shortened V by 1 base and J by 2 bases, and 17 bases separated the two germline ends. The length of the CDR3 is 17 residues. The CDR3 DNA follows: TGTGCCAGTAGTATAGGAGGTTGGGGGCAGGCCAACACTGAAGCTTTCTTT. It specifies CASSIGGWGQANTEAFF.

As DNA, the CDR3 is TGTGCCAGCAGTACAGGGTTCGAAGCTTTCTTT. It translates to CASSTGFEAFF. V usage is TRBV12-3 or TRBV12-4 and J usage is TRBJ1-1, with a possible D match to TRBD1 (6 bases). Deletions cut 5 bases from V and 8 bases from J, with 9 bases between. The CDR3 is 11 amino acids.

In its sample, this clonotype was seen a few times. The chain's CDR3 is CASSWAGNNEQFF. The CDR3 DNA follows: TGTGCCAGCAGTTGGGCAGGGAACAATGAGCAGTTCTTC. This chain links TRBV6-8 with TRBJ2-1; perhaps TRBD1 as D (5 bases). Looked up from germline, CDR1 is MNHGY and CDR2 is SAAAGT. There are 13 residues in the CDR3. V lost 4 bases to trimming and J lost 5 bases, with 9 bases between them.

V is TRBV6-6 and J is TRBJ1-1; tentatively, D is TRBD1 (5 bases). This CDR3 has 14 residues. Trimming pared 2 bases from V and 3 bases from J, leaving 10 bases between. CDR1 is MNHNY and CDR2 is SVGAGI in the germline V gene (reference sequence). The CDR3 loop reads CASSYRGTDTEAFF. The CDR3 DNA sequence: TGTGCCAGCAGTTACCGGGGGACGGACACTGAAGCTTTCTTT.

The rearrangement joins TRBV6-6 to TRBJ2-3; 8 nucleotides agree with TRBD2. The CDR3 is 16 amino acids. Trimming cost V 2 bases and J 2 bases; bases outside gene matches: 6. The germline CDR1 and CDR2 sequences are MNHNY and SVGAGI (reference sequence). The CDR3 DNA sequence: TGTGCCAGCAGTTACGTCGGCGGGGGGTCCACAGATACGCAGTATTTT. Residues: CASSYVGGGSTDTQYF.

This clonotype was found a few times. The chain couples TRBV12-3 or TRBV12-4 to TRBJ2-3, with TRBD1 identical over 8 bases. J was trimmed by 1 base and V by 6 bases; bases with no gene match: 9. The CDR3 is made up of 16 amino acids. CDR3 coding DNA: TGTGCCAGCAGGGGCAGGGGGCCGCGAGGCACAGATACGCAGTATTTT. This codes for CASRGRGPRGTDTQYF.

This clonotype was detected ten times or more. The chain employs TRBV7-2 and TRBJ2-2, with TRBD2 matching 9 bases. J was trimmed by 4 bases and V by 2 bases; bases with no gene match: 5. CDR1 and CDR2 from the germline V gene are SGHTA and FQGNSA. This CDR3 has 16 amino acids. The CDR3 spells CASSLRRGGGTGELFF. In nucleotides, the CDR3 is TGTGCCAGCAGCTTAAGGCGGGGGGGAGGCACCGGGGAGCTGTTTTTT.

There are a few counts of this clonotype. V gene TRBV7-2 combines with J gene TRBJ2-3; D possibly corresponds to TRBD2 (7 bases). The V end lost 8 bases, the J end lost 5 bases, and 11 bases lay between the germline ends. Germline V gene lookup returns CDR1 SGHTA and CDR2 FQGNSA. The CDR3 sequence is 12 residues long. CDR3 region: CASVGGGDTQYF. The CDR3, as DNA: TGTGCCAGCGTGGGAGGGGGAGATACGCAGTATTTT.

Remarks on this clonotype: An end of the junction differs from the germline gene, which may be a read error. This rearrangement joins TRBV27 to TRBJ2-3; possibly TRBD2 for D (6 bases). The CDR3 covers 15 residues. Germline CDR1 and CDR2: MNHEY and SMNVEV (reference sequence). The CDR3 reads CASSSWDSSTGTQYF. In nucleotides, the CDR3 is TGTGCCAGCAGTTCGTGGGACTCTAGCACAGGTACGCAGTATTTT.